This TCR beta chain was sequenced in a study of blood T cell repertoires in COVID-19. Germline loops: CDR1 SGHTA, CDR2 FQGNSA. The CDR3 loop spans 13 amino acids. Trimming stripped 5 bases from V and 7 bases from J, with 12 bases between. Sequenced by immunoSEQ multiplex PCR; TCRdb stores in-frame clones only, minus some. The top ten hold about 6% of the sample, which has roughly 100,000 clones, approximately 69% seen once. The chain links TRBV7-2 to TRBJ1-5; D is possibly TRBD1 (5 bases). This clonotype was sampled from an older man with acute or convalescent COVID-19. Input material: peripheral blood. The CDR3 sequence is CASSPGGLQPQHF. The DNA of the CDR3 is TGTGCCAGCAGCCCGGGGGGTCTGCAGCCCCAGCATTTT.